The text below deals with one T cell receptor beta chain. What it recognizes is unknown. The CDR3 consists of 15 residues. V was pared by 4 bases and J by 0 bases, with 13 bases between. Per germline, CDR1 SQVTM and CDR2 ANQGSEA. The data originate from a study of T-cell memory formation after mild COVID-19. Regarding the study as a whole: Shrinking CD4+ clones resided mostly in CM and EM, and CD8+ ones in EMRA. A balance of CD4 and CD8 characterized clones contracting day 15 to 85, whereas later expanders leaned CD4+.

TCRdb fed the 5' RACE reads into MiXCR, producing one record per CDR3 protein. The sample records roughly 510,000 distinct CDR3 sequences, 15% to 20% being singletons. The V gene is TRBV29-1, the J gene TRBJ2-1, with D possibly TRBD1 on 6 matching bases. Sequencing used PBMCs or a T cell subset sorted from them (not recorded which). The clonotype was recovered from an adult woman who had mild COVID-19 (a few samples of this study predate the infection). Cell type and time point are not known. CDR3 DNA: TGCAGCGTTGGAGGACAGTCGTCCTCCTACAATGAGCAGTTCTTC. Translating gives CSVGGQSSSYNEQFF.